This T cell receptor beta chain was identified in a study of PD-L1 blockade in urothelial cancer. Study information: Counts from blood samples showed a median of roughly 130,000 T cells.

Time point: peripheral blood 6 weeks after treatment start. This CDR3 region has 13 residues. Looked up from germline, CDR1 is GTSNPN and CDR2 is SVGIG (reference sequence). V lost 2 bases and J lost 1, with 8 bases in between. Clones were read by immunoSEQ multiplex PCR, and TCRdb kept only the in-frame ones, dropping some. The table lists approximately 28,000 clones, about 85% of them singletons. This receptor was identified in a man between 65 and 85 years old with urothelial cancer. This sample comprised PBMCs, obtained around atezolizumab (anti-PD-L1) treatment. V is TRBV30 and J is TRBJ1-1; unclear D gene. CDR3: CAWSLQANTEAFF. The DNA for the CDR3 is TGTGCCTGGAGTCTCCAGGCGAACACTGAAGCTTTCTTT.